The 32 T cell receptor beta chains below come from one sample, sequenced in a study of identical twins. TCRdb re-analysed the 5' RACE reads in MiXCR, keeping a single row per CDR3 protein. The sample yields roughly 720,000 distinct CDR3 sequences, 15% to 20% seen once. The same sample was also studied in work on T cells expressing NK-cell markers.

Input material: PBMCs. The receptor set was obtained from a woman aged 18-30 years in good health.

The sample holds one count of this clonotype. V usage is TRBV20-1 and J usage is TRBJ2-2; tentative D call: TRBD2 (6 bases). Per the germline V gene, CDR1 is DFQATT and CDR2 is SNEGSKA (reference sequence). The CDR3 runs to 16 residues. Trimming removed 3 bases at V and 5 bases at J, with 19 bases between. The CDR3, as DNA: TGCAGTGCTAGGCCATCCGGGACCCGGGGGACCGGGGAGCTGTTTTTT. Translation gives CSARPSGTRGTGELFF.

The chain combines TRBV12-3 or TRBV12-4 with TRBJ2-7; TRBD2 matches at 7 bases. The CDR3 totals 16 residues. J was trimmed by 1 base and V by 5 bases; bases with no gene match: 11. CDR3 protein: CASSVWSWEGSYEQYF. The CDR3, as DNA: TGTGCCAGCAGTGTGTGGTCGTGGGAGGGATCCTACGAGCAGTACTTC.

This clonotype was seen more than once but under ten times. The CDR3 is CASSPKPTGGGRSTDTQYF. The CDR3 nucleotides read TGTGCCAGCAGCCCCAAACCAACGGGGGGGGGCCGTAGCACAGATACGCAGTATTTT. This chain uses TRBV7-6 with TRBJ2-3; TRBD2 agrees at 8 bases. Germline values: CDR1 SGHVS, CDR2 FNYEAQ. Unmatched junction bases numbered 16, after V lost 5 bases and J lost 0 bases. The CDR3 consists of 19 residues.

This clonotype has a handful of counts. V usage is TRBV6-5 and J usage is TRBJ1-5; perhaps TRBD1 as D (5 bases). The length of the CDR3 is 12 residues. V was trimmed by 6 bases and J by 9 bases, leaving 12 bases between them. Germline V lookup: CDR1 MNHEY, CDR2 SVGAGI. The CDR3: CASSPVGGPQHF. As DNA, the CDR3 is TGTGCCAGCAGCCCGGTCGGGGGGCCCCAGCATTTT.

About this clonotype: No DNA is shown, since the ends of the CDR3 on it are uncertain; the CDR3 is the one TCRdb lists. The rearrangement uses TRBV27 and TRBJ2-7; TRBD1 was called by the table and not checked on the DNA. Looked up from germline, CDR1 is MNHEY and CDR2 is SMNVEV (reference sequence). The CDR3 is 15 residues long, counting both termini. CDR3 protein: CASSSSGAITHEQYF.

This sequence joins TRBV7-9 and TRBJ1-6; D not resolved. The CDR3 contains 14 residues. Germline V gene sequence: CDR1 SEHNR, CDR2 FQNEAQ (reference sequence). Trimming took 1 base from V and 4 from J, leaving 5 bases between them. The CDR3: CASSLDSYNSPLHF. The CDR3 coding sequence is TGTGCCAGCAGCTTAGACAGTTATAATTCACCCCTCCACTTT.

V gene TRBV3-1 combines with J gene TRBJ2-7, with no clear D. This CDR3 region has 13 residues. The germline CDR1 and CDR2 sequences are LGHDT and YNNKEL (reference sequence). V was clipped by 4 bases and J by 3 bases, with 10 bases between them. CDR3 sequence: CASSPRISYEQYF. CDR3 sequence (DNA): TGTGCCAGCAGCCCGAGGATCAGCTACGAGCAGTACTTC.

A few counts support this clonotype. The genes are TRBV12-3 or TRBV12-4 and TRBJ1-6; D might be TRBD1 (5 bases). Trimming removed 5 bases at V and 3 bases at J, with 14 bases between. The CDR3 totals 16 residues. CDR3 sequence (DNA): TGTGCCAGCAGTCCAAGACAGTTAAGCTATAATTCACCCCTCCACTTT. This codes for CASSPRQLSYNSPLHF.

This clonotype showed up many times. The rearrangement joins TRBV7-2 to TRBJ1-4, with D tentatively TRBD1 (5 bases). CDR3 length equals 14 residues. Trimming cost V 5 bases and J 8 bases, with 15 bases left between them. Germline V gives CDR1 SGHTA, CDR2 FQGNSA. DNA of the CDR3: TGTGCCAGCAGCCCTATCGGGACGGTAGAAAAACTGTTTTTT. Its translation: CASSPIGTVEKLFF.

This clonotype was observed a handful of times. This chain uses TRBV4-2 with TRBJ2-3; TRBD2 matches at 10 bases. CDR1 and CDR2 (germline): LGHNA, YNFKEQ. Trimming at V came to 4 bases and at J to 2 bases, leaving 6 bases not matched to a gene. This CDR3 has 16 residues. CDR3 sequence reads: CASSRLLAGDTDTQYF. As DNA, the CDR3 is TGTGCCAGCAGCCGGCTTCTAGCGGGGGACACAGATACGCAGTATTTT.

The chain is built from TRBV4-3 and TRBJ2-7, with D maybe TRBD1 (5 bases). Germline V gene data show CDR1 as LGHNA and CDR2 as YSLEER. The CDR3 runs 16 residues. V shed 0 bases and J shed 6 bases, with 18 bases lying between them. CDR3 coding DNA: TGCGCCAGCAGCCAAGATCTCGGACACAGGCTTGGCGAGCAGTACTTC. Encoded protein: CASSQDLGHRLGEQYF.

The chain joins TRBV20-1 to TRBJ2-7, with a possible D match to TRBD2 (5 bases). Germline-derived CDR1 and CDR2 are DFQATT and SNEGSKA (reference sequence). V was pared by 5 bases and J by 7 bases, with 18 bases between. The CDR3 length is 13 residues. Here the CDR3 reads CSASVGRLDEQYF. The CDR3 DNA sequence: TGCAGTGCTTCCGTGGGGAGATTAGATGAGCAGTACTTC.

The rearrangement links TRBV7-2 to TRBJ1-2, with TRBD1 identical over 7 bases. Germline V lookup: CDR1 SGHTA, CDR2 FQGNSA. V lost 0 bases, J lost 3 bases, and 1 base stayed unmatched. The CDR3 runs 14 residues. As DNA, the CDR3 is TGTGCCAGCAGCTTAGCAACAGGGGACTATGGCTACACCTTC. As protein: CASSLATGDYGYTF.

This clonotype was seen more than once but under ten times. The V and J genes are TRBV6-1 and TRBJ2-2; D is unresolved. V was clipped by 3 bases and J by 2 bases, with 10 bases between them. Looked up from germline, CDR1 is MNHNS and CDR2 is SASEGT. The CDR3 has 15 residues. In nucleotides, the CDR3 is TGTGCCAGCAGTGACGGGCAATTTAACACCGGGGAGCTGTTTTTT. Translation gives CASSDGQFNTGELFF.

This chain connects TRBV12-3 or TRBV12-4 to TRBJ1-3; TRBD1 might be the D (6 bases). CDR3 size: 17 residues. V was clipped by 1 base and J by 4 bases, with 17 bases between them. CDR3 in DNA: TGTGCCAGCAGTTTAGAGGAAGGGGGTCGGCTGGGAAACACCATATATTTT. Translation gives CASSLEEGGRLGNTIYF.

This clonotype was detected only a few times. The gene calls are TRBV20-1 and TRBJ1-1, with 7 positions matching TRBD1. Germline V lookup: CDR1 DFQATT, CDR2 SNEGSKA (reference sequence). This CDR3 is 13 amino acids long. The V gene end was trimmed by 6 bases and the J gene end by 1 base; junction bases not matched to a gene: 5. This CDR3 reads CSATTGRNTEAFF. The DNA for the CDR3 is TGCAGTGCAACGACAGGGAGGAACACTGAAGCTTTCTTT.

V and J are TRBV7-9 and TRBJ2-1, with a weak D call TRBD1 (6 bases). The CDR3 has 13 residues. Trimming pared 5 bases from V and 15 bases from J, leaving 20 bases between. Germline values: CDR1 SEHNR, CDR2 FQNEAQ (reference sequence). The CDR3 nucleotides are TGTGCCAGCAGCGCGCCAGACAGGATTGGTGGGTTCTTC. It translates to CASSAPDRIGGFF.

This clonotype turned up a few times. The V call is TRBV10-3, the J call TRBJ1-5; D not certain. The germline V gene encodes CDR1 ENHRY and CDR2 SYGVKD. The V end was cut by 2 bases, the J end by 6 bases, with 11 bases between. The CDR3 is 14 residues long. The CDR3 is CAISEVAGAQPQHF. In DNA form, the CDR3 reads TGTGCCATCAGTGAGGTGGCAGGTGCTCAGCCCCAGCATTTT.

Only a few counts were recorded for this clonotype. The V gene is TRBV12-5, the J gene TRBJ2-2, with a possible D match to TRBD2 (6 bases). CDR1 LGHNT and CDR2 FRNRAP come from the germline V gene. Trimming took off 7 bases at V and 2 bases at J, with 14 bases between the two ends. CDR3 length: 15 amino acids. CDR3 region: CASAGELFNTGELFF. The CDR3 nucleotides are TGTGCTAGTGCGGGGGAACTGTTCAACACCGGGGAGCTGTTTTTT.

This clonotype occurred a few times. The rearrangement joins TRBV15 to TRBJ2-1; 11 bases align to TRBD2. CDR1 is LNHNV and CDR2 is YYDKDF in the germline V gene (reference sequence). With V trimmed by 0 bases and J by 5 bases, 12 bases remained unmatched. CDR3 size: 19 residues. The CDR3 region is CATSRDLGTSGGSNNEQFF. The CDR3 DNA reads TGTGCCACCAGCAGAGATTTGGGAACTAGCGGGGGATCTAACAATGAGCAGTTCTTC.

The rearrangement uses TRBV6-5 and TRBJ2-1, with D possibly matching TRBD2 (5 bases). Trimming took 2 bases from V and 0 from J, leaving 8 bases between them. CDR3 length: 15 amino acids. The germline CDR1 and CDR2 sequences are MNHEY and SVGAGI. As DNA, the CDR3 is TGTGCCAGCAGTTACGAGGGTAGCTCCTACAATGAGCAGTTCTTC. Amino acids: CASSYEGSSYNEQFF.

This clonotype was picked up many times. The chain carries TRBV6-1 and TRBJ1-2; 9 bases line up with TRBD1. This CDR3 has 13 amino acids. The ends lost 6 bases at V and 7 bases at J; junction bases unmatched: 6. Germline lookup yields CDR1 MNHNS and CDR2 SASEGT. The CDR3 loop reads CASSLQGAGGYTF. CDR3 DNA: TGTGCCAGCAGCCTACAGGGGGCGGGTGGCTACACCTTC.

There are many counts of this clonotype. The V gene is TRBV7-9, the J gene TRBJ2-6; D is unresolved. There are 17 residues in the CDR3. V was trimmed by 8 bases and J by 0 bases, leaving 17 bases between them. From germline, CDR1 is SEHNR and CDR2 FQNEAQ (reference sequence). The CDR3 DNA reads TGTGCCAGCGTGCAAAGAGGCCGTTTCTCTGGGGCCAACGTCCTGACTTTC. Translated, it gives CASVQRGRFSGANVLTF.

CDR3: CASSEYSQKQFF. The CDR3 DNA reads TGTGCCAGCAGTGAATATAGCCAGAAGCAGTTCTTC. V and J are TRBV25-1 and TRBJ2-1; no firm D call. The CDR3 length is 12 residues. The V gene's germline CDR1 is MGHDK and CDR2 SYGVNS. V was clipped by 0 bases and J by 11 bases, with 8 bases between them. The complete variable domain, with remaining parts taken from reference TRBV25-1 and TRBJ2-1, reads EADIYQTPRYLVIGTGKKITLECSQTMGHDKMYWYQQDPGMELHLIHYSYGVNSTEKGDLSSESTVSRIRTEHFPLTLESARPSHTSQYLCASSEYSQKQFFGPGTRLTVL.

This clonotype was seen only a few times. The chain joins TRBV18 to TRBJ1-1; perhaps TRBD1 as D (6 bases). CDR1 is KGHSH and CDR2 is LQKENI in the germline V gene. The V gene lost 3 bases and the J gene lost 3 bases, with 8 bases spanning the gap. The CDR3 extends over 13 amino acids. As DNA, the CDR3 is TGTGCCAGCTCACCCCGGACAGACACTGAAGCTTTCTTT. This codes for CASSPRTDTEAFF.

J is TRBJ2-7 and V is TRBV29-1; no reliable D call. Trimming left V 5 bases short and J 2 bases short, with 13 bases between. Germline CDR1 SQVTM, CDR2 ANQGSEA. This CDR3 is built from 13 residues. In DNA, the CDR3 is TGCAGCGTTAAACGAGACGGAACCTACGAGCAGTACTTC. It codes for CSVKRDGTYEQYF.

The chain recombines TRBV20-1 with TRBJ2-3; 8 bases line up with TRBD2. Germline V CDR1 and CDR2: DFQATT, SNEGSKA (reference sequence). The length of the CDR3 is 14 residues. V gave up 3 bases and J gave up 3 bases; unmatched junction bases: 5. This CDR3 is CSARTPGGTDTQYF. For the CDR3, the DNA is TGCAGTGCTAGGACTCCGGGGGGGACAGATACGCAGTATTTT.

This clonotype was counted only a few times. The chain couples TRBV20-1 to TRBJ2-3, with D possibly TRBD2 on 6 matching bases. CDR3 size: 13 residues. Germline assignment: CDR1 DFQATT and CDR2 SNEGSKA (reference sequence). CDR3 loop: CSLIGGLTDTQYF. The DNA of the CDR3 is TGCAGCCTTATCGGGGGACTCACAGATACGCAGTATTTT.

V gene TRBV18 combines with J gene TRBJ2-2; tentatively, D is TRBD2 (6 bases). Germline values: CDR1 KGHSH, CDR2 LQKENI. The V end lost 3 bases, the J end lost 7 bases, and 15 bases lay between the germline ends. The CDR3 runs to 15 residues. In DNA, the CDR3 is TGTGCCAGCTCACCGTTGACTAGTTCCGGCGGGGAGCTGTTTTTT. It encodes CASSPLTSSGGELFF.

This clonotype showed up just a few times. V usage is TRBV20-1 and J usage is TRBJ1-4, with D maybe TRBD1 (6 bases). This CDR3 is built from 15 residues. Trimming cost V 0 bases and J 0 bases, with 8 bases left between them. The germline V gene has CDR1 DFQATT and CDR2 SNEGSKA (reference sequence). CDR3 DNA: TGCAGTGCTAGAGAGGCAGGGGCAACTAATGAAAAACTGTTTTTT. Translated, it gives CSAREAGATNEKLFF.

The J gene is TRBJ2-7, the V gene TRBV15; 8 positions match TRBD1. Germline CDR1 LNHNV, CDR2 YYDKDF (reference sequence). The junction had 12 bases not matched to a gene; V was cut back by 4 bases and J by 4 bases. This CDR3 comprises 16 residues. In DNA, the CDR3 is TGTGCCACCAGCACAAGGCAGGGGGCGAGGGCTTACGAGCAGTACTTC. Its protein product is CATSTRQGARAYEQYF.

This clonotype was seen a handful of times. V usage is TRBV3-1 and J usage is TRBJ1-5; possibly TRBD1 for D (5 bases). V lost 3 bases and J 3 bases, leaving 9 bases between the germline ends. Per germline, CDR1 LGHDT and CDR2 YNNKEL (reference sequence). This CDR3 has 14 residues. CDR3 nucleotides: TGTGCCAGCAGCCATGCGGGGGTCAATCAGCCCCAGCATTTT. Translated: CASSHAGVNQPQHF. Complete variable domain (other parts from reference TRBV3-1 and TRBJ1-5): DTAVSQTPKYLVTQMGNDKSIKCEQNLGHDTMYWYKQDSKKFLKIMFSYNNKELIINETVPNRFSPKSPDKAHLNLHINSLELGDSAVYFCASSHAGVNQPQHFGDGTRLSIL.